This TCR beta chain came from a study of T cell clonality in common variable immunodeficiency. Ten or more counts support this clone. Antigen unknown. The read halts 3 residues ahead of the CDR3 end, with the missing end drawn from the germline J gene. Findings of the study overall: The cause of increased CVID clonality remains unclear without subpopulation sequencing. Patient heterogeneity in the CVID cohort limited correlations between repertoire features and clinical complications. Fewer deletions and N-nucleotide insertions were reportedly seen in common variable immunodeficiency TCR beta sequences. CVID subjects had higher TCRbeta clonality than healthy controls, most marked in about a third.

V lost 8 bases, J lost 5 bases, and 18 bases lay in between. CDR1 and CDR2 (germline): SNHLY, FYNNEI. The CDR3 length is 14 residues. TCRdb's copy holds only in-frame clones and misses some; the assay was immunoSEQ multiplex PCR. The sample holds some 39,000 clones, and no clone turns up only once. The chain carries TRBV2 and TRBJ2-5, with a weak D call TRBD2 (6 bases). The source is a person aged 18-69 years in good health. Sequencing used peripheral blood mononuclear cells. The sequenced CDR3 bases are TGTGCCAGCTTCCTTCTCGCGGGACTTGAGACC. Protein product: CASFLLAGLET. The whole CDR3 is CASFLLAGLETQYF.